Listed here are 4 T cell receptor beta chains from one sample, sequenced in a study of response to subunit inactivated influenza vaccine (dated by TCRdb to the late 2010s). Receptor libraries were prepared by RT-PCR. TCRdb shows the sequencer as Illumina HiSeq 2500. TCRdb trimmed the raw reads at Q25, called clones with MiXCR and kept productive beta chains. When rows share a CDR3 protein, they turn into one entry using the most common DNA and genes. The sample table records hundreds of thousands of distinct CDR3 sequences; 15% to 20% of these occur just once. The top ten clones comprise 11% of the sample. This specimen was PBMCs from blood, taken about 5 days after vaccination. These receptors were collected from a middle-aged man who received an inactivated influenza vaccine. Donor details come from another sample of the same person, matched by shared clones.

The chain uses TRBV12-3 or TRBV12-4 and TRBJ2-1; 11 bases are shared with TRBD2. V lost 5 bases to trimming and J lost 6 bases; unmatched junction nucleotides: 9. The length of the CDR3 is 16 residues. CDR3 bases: TGTGCCAGCAGTCGCCTATTTAGCGGGAGGGGCAATGAGCAGTTCTTC. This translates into CASSRLFSGRGNEQFF.

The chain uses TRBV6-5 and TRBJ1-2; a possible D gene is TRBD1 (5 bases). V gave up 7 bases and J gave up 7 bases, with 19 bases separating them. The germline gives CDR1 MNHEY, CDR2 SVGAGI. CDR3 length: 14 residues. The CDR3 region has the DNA TGTGCCAGCATTAATCCCGGGACGTCCGGTGGCTACACCTTC. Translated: CASINPGTSGGYTF.

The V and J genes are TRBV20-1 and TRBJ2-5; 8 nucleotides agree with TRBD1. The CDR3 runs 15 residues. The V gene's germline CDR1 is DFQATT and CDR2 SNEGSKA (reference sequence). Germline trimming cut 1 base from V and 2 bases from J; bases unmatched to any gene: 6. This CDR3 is CSARGLGQVQETQYF. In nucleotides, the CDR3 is TGCAGTGCTAGAGGGCTGGGACAGGTACAAGAGACCCAGTACTTC.

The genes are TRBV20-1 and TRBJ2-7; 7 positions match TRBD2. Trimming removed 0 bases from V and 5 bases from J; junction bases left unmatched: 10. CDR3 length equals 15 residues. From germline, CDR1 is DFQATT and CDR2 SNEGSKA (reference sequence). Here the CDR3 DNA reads TGCAGTGCTAGAGATGATAGGCGGGAGTCGGACGAGCAGTACTTC. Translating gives CSARDDRRESDEQYF.